This T cell receptor (beta chain) was sequenced for a study of T cell responses to AZD1222 COVID-19 vaccine. On the study more broadly: Analysis merged second doses at about 4 or about 12 weeks. Whole-study findings and limits: There were repertoire samples only from the period after the peak T cell response. Dominant at 160-218 and 743-854, vaccine-associated CD4 TCRs also spanned spike. Spike-specific TCR breadth and depth both grew after two AZD1222 doses.

Trimming left V 6 bases short and J 10 bases short, with 14 bases between. The CDR3 is 11 residues long. Per germline, CDR1 DFQATT and CDR2 SNEGSKA (reference sequence). Produced via immunoSEQ multiplex PCR; TCRdb's table is partial and in-frame only. The top ten clones hold under 11% of a sample with about 120,000 clones, around 87% of them seen once. Only one count was recorded for this clone. Its antigen is not identified. The sequence was obtained from an adult in good health. The chain couples TRBV20-1 to TRBJ2-3, with D perhaps matching TRBD1 or TRBD2 (7 bases each). The starting material was peripheral blood, obtained on day 0 of AZD1222 vaccination. CDR3 sequence (DNA): TGCAGTGCCAGCTCAGGGGGGGCGCAGTATTTT. Encoded protein: CSASSGGAQYF.